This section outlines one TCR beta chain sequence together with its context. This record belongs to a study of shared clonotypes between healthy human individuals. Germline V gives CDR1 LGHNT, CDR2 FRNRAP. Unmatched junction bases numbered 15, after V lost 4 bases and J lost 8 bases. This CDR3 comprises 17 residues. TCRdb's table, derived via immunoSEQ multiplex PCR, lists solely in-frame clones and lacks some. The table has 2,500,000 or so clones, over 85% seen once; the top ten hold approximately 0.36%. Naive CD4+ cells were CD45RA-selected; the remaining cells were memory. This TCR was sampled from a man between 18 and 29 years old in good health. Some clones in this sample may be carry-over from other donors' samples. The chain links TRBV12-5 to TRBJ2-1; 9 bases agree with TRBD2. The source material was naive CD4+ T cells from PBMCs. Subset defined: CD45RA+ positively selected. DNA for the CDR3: TGTGCTAGTGGTTCTTCCTTGGGGCTAGCGGGACGGGATGAGCAGTTCTTC. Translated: CASGSSLGLAGRDEQFF. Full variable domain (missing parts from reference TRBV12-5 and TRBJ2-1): DARVTQTPRHKVTEMGQEVTMRCQPILGHNTVFWYRQTMMQGLELLAYFRNRAPLDDSGMPKDRFSAEMPDATLATLKIQPSEPRDSAVYFCASGSSLGLAGRDEQFFGPGTRLTVL.